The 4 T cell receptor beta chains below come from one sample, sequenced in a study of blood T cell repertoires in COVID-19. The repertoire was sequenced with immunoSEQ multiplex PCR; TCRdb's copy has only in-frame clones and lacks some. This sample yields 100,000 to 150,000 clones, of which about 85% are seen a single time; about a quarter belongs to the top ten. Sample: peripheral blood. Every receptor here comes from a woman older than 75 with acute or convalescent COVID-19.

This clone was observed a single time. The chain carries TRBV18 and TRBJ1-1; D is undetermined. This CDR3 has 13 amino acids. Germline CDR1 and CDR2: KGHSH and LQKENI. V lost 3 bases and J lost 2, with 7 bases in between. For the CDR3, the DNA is TGTGCCAGCTCACCGCGCGGTAACACTGAAGCTTTCTTT. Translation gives CASSPRGNTEAFF. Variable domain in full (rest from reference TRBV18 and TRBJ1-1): NAGVMQNPRHLVRRRGQEARLRCSPMKGHSHVYWYRQLPEEGLKFMVYLQKENIIDESGMPKERFSAEFPKEGPSILRIQQVVRGDSAAYFCASSPRGNTEAFFGQGTRLTVV.

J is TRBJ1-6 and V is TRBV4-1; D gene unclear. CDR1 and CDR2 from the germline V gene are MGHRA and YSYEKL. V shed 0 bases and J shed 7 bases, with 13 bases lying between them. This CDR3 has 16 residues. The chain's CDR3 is CASSQDDFSHNSPLHF. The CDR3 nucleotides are TGCGCCAGCAGCCAAGATGACTTCTCCCACAATTCACCCCTCCACTTT.

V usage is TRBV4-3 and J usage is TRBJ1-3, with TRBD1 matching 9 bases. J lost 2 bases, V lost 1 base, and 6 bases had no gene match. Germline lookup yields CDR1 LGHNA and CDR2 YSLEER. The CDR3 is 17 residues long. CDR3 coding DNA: TGCGCCAGCAGCCAAGTTAGGACAGGGGTGGCTGGAAACACCATATATTTT. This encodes CASSQVRTGVAGNTIYF.

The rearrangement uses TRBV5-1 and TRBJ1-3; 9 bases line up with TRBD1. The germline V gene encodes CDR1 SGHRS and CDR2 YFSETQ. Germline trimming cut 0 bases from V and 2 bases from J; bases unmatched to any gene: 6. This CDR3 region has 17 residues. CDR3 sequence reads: CASSLAPGQGTGNTIYF. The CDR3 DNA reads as TGCGCCAGCAGCTTGGCCCCAGGACAGGGGACTGGAAACACCATATATTTT.